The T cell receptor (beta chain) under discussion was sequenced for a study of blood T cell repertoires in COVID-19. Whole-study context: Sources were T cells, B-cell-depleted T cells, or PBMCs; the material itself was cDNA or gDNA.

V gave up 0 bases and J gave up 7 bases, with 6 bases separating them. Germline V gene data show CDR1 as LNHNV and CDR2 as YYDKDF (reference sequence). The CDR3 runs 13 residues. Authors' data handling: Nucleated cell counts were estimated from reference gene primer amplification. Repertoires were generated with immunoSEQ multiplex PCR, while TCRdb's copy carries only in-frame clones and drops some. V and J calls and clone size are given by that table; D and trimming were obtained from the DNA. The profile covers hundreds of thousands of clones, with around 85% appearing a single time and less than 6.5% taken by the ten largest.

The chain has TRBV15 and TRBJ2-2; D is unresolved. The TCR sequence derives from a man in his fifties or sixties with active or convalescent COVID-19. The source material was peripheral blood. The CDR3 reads CATSRDRYGELFF. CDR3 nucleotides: TGTGCCACCAGCAGAGATCGCTACGGGGAGCTGTTTTTT.